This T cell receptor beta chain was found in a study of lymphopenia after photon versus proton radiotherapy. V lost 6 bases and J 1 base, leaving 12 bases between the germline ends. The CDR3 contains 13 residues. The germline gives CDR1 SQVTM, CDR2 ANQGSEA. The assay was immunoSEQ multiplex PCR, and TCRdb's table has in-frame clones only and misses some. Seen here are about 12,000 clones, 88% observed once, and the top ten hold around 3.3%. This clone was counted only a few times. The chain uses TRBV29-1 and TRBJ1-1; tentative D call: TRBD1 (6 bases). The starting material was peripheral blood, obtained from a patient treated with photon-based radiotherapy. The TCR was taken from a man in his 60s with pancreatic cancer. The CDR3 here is CSVSGQKNTEAFF. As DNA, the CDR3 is TGCAGCGTGTCGGGACAAAAGAACACTGAAGCTTTCTTT.